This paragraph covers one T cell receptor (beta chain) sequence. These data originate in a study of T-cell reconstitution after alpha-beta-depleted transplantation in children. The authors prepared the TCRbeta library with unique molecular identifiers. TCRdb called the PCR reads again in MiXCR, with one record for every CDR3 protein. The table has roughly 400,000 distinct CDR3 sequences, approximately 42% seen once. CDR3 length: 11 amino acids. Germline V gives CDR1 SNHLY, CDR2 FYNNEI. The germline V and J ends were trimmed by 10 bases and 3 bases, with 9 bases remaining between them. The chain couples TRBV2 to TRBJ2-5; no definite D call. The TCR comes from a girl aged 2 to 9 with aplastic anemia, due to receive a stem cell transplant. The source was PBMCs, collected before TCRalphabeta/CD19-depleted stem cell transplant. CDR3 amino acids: CAIGIKETQYF. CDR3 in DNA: TGTGCCATCGGAATCAAAGAGACCCAGTACTTC.